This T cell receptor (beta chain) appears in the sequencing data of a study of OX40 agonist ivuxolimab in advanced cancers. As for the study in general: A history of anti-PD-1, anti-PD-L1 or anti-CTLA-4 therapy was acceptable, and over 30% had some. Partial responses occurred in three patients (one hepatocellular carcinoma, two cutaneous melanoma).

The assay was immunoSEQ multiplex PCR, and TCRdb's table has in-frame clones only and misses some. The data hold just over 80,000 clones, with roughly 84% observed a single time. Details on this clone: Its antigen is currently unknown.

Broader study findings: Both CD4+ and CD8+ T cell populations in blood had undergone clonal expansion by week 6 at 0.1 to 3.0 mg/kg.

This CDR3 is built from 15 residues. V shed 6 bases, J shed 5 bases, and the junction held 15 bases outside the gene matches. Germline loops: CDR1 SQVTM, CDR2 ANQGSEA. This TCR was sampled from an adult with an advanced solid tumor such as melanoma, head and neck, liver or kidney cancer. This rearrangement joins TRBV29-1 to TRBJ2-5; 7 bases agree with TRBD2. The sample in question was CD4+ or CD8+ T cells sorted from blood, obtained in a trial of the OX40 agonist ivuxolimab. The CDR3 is CSVAPGTKKMETQYF. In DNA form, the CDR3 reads TGCAGCGTCGCCCCCGGGACTAAAAAGATGGAGACCCAGTACTTC.